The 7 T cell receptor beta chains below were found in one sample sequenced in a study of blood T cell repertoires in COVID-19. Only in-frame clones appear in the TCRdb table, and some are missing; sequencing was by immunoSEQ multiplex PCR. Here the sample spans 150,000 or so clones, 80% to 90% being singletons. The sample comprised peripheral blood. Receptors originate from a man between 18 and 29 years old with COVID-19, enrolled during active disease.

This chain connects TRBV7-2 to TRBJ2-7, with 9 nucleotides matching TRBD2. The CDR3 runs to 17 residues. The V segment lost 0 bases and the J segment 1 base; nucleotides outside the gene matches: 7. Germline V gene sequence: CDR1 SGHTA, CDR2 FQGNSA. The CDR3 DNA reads TGTGCCAGCAGCTTAGCGACTAGCGGAGGAAAATCCTACGAGCAGTACTTC. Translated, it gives CASSLATSGGKSYEQYF.

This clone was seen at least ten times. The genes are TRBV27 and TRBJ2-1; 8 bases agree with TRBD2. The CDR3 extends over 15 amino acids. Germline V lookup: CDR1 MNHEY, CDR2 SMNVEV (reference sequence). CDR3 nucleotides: TGTGTCCCTCCCCCCCCCGGGGGGGTCTACAATGAGCAGTTCTTC. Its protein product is CVPPPPGGVYNEQFF.

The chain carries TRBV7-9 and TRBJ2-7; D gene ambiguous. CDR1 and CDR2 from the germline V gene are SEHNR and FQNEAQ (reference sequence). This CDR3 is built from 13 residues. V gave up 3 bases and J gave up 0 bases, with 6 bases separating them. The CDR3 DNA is TGTGCCAGCAGCTTGGCCAACTCCTACGAGCAGTACTTC. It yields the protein CASSLANSYEQYF.

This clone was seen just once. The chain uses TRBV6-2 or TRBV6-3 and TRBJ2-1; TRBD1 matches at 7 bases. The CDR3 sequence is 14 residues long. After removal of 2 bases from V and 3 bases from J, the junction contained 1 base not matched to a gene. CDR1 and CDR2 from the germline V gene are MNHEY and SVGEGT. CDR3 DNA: TGTGCCAGCAGTTACGGGACAGACTACAATGAGCAGTTCTTC. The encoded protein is CASSYGTDYNEQFF.

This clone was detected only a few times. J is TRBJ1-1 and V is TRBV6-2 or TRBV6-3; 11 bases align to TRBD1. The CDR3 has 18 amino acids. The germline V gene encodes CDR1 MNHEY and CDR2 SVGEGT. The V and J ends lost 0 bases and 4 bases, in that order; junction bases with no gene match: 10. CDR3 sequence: CASSYSIILGTGGTEAFF. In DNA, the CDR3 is TGTGCCAGCAGTTACTCGATCATACTTGGGACAGGGGGCACTGAAGCTTTCTTT.

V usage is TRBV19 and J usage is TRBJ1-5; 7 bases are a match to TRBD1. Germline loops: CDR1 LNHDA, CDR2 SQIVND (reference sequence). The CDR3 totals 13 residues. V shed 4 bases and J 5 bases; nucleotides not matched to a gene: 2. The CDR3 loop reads CASSNRGYQPQHF. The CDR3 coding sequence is TGTGCCAGTAGTAACAGGGGTTATCAGCCCCAGCATTTT.

CDR3 sequence reads: CATSDPQGYTF. The CDR3 DNA follows: TGTGCCACCAGTGATCCACAGGGCTACACCTTC. The gene calls are TRBV24-1 and TRBJ1-2; unclear D gene. CDR1 and CDR2 from the germline V gene are KGHDR and SFDVKD. The V gene lost 3 bases and the J gene lost 8 bases, with 6 bases spanning the gap. CDR3 length: 11 residues.